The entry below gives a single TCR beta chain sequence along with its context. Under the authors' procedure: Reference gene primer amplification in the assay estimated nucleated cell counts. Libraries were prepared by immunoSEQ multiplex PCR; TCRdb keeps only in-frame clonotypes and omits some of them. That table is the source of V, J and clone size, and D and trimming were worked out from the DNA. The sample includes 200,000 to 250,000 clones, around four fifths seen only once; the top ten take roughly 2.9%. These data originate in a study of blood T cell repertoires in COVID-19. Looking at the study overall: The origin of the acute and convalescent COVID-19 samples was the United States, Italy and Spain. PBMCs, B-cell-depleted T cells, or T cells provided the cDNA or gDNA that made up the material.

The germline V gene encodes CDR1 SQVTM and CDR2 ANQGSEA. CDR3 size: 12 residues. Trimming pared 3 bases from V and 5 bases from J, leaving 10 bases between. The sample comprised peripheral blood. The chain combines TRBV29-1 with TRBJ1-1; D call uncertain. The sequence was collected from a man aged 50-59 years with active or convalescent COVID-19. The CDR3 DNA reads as TGCAGCGTTGATTCAGGTCGAACTGAAGCTTTCTTT. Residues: CSVDSGRTEAFF.